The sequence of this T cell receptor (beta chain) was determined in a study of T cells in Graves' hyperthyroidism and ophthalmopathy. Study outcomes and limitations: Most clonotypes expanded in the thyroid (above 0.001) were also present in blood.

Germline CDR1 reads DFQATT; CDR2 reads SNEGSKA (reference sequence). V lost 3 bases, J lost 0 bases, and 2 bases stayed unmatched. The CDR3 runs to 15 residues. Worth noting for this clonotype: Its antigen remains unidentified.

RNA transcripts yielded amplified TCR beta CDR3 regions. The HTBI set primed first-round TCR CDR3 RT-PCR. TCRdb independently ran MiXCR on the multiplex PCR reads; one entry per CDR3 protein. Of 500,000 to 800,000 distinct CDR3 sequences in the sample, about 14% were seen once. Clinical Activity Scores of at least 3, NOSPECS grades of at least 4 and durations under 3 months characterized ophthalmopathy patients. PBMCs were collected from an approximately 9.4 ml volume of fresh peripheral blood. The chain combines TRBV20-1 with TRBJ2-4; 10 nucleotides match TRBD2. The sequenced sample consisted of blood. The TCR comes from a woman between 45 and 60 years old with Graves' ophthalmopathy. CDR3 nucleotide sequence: TGCAGTGCTAGTAGCGGGAGGATAGCCAAAAACATTCAGTACTTC. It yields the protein CSASSGRIAKNIQYF.